Below are 8 T cell receptor beta chains sequenced from a single sample in a study of CD4 T cells in relation to SARS-CoV-2 and coronaviruses. No cognate antigen is known for these TCRs. The unexposed donors gave CD4+ T cells in 2011-2018, prior to COVID-19. Isolation of CD4+ T cells took place after less than 11 days in culture. Repertoires were generated with immunoSEQ multiplex PCR, while TCRdb's copy carries only in-frame clones and drops some. This table has tens of thousands of clones, around 78% appearing once. The source material was CD4+ T cells from PBMCs, cultured in vitro. These receptor sequences come from a human donor in good health.

This clone turned up a few times. V usage is TRBV2 and J usage is TRBJ2-2, with D possibly being TRBD1 (6 bases). V was pared by 6 bases and J by 4 bases, with 18 bases between. Germline lookup yields CDR1 SNHLY and CDR2 FYNNEI. The CDR3 length is 16 residues. CDR3 coding DNA: TGTGCCAGCAGACCTGAAGGGGGATTGGTCACCGGGGAGCTGTTTTTT. As protein: CASRPEGGLVTGELFF.

This clone occurred a few times. The rearrangement uses TRBV2 and TRBJ1-2; 7 bases are shared with TRBD1. Unmatched junction bases numbered 9, after V lost 7 bases and J lost 4 bases. The CDR3 has 14 residues. Germline V gives CDR1 SNHLY, CDR2 FYNNEI. In nucleotides, the CDR3 is TGTGCCAGCACCGAGACAGGGAGAGGCTATGGCTACACCTTC. Amino acids: CASTETGRGYGYTF.

The chain employs TRBV10-3 and TRBJ2-1; D call uncertain. Germline CDR1 is ENHRY and CDR2 is SYGVKD. The CDR3 consists of 10 residues. V dropped 10 bases and J dropped 5 bases, with 6 bases sitting between them. The CDR3, as DNA: TGTGCCACCGAAGACAATGAGCAGTTCTTC. As protein: CATEDNEQFF.

This clone was seen a single time. V and J are TRBV27 and TRBJ1-6, with TRBD1 as a possible D gene (6 bases). Germline V gene lookup returns CDR1 MNHEY and CDR2 SMNVEV (reference sequence). The CDR3 length is 14 residues. V lost 6 bases and J lost 11, with 17 bases in between. CDR3 sequence (DNA): TGTGCCAGCAGCGCCGGGACAAGTAAAGCACCCCTCCACTTT. Translating gives CASSAGTSKAPLHF.

The rearrangement uses TRBV5-1 and TRBJ2-5, with 9 bases matching TRBD2. In germline, CDR1 is SGHRS, CDR2 YFSETQ. The CDR3 is made up of 16 amino acids. Trimming cost V 0 bases and J 5 bases; bases outside gene matches: 8. The CDR3, as DNA: TGCGCCAGCAGCTTGGGCGGGGGGGCCCATGGGGAGACCCAGTACTTC. Protein product: CASSLGGGAHGETQYF.

This rearrangement joins TRBV6-2 or TRBV6-3 to TRBJ1-2; D is uncertain. The CDR3 totals 13 residues. Germline loops: CDR1 MNHEY, CDR2 SVGEGT. The V end lost 7 bases, the J end lost 4 bases, and 13 bases lay between the germline ends. The CDR3 here is CASTPGFGYGYTF. DNA for the CDR3: TGTGCCAGCACCCCCGGGTTCGGCTATGGCTACACCTTC.

The J gene is TRBJ1-4, the V gene TRBV10-3; no definite D call. With 6 bases removed from V and 3 bases from J, the gap between germline ends came to 2 bases. Germline CDR1 reads ENHRY; CDR2 reads SYGVKD. CDR3 length equals 11 residues. CDR3 in DNA: TGTGCCATCAGGGCTAATGAAAAACTGTTTTTT. It codes for CAIRANEKLFF.

The chain is built from TRBV11-2 and TRBJ1-2, with D hard to call. Germline V gives CDR1 SGHAT, CDR2 FQNNGV. CDR3 length: 13 amino acids. V was clipped by 6 bases and J by 4 bases, with 12 bases between them. Here the CDR3 DNA reads TGTGCCAGCAGTAGTGTGCAGCGCTATGGCTACACCTTC. Translating it yields CASSSVQRYGYTF.